The 27 T cell receptor beta chains given below trace back to one sample, sequenced in a study of shared clonotypes between healthy human individuals. Data came from immunoSEQ multiplex PCR; TCRdb stores just in-frame clones and leaves some out. The sample includes some 490,000 clones, about 78% seen only once; the top ten take about 12%. Material: PBMCs. These receptors all stem from a middle-aged woman in good health. Some clones in this sample may be carry-over from other donors' samples.

This chain uses TRBV7-2 with TRBJ2-3, with TRBD1 matching over 8 bases. The CDR3 loop spans 15 amino acids. Germline values: CDR1 SGHTA, CDR2 FQGNSA. Germline trimming cut 5 bases from V and 3 bases from J; bases unmatched to any gene: 7. The DNA of the CDR3 is TGTGCCAGCAGCCAGCAGACAGGGGAGACAGATACGCAGTATTTT. Amino acid sequence: CASSQQTGETDTQYF.

This clone appeared a few times. The chain uses TRBV30 and TRBJ1-4; D might be TRBD1 (5 bases). CDR1 is GTSNPN, CDR2 SVGIG, per germline (reference sequence). Trimming removed 6 bases from V and 4 bases from J, with 12 bases in between. This CDR3 is 13 amino acids long. DNA of the CDR3: TGTGCCTGTAAAGACAGCGTTAATGAAAAACTGTTTTTT. It encodes CACKDSVNEKLFF. Filled out from reference TRBV30 and TRBJ1-4, the complete variable domain reads SQTIHQWPATLVQPVGSPLSLECTVEGTSNPNLYWYRQAAGRGLQLLFYSVGIGQISSEVPQNLSASRPQDRQFILSSKKLLLSDSGFYLCACKDSVNEKLFFGSGTQLSVL.

This clone showed up just a few times. V gene TRBV7-9 combines with J gene TRBJ1-2; a possible D gene is TRBD1 (5 bases). This CDR3 spans 13 amino acids. Germline-derived CDR1 and CDR2 are SEHNR and FQNEAQ (reference sequence). V was pared by 0 bases and J by 14 bases, with 16 bases between. In DNA form, the CDR3 reads TGTGCCAGCAGCTTAGCTCAGGGACGTACGGAAACCTTC. It specifies CASSLAQGRTETF.

The chain combines TRBV9 with TRBJ1-1; D perhaps matches TRBD1 (5 bases). Trimming pared 0 bases from V and 0 bases from J, leaving 9 bases between. This CDR3 is 15 amino acids long. The germline CDR1 and CDR2 sequences are SGDLS and YYNGEE. DNA for the CDR3: TGTGCCAGCAGCGTAGGGGGCTTCCTGAACACTGAAGCTTTCTTT. Translating gives CASSVGGFLNTEAFF. Filled out from reference TRBV9 and TRBJ1-1, the complete variable domain reads DSGVTQTPKHLITATGQRVTLRCSPRSGDLSVYWYQQSLDQGLQFLIQYYNGEERAKGNILERFSAQQFPDLHSELNLSSLELGDSALYFCASSVGGFLNTEAFFGQGTRLTVV.

This clone was counted a single time. The chain carries TRBV14 and TRBJ2-7; D call uncertain. Trimming left V 6 bases short and J 5 bases short, with 20 bases between. The CDR3 loop spans 15 amino acids. Per germline, CDR1 SGHDN and CDR2 FVKESK. The CDR3 bases are TGTGCCAGCAGTAGGTGGGTATCCAGTTTGGACGAGCAGTACTTC. It yields the protein CASSRWVSSLDEQYF.

The chain carries TRBV6-1 and TRBJ1-2; 8 bases agree with TRBD1. From germline, CDR1 is MNHNS and CDR2 SASEGT. This CDR3 spans 14 amino acids. After removal of 6 bases from V and 1 base from J, the junction contained 4 bases not matched to a gene. The CDR3 sequence is CASRLGQGNYGYTF. The CDR3 nucleotides read TGTGCCAGCAGACTAGGACAGGGTAACTATGGCTACACCTTC.

The V call is TRBV29-1, the J call TRBJ2-2; 9 bases are shared with TRBD1. CDR3 length: 14 amino acids. CDR1 is SQVTM, CDR2 ANQGSEA, per germline. Trimming cost V 6 bases and J 7 bases; bases outside gene matches: 9. CDR3 nucleotide sequence: TGCAGCGTAGCCGGGACAGGGTTCGACGGGGAGCTGTTTTTT. It is translated as CSVAGTGFDGELFF.

V is TRBV28 and J is TRBJ2-1; 12 bases agree with TRBD2. The CDR3 loop spans 16 amino acids. J was trimmed by 7 bases and V by 1 base; bases with no gene match: 5. Looked up from germline, CDR1 is MDHEN and CDR2 is SYDVKM. CDR3 sequence reads: CASSLSGLAGRNEQFF. CDR3 sequence (DNA): TGTGCCAGCAGTTTATCCGGACTAGCGGGACGGAATGAGCAGTTCTTC.

The chain recombines TRBV25-1 with TRBJ1-1; D may be TRBD1 (6 bases). Per the germline V gene, CDR1 is MGHDK and CDR2 is SYGVNS. V gave up 4 bases and J gave up 4 bases, with 16 bases separating them. The CDR3 totals 15 residues. The CDR3 is CASSGVRGSATEAFF. The CDR3 DNA reads as TGTGCCAGCAGTGGCGTAAGGGGGTCTGCCACTGAAGCTTTCTTT.

The chain links TRBV29-1 to TRBJ1-2, with 10 positions matching TRBD1. This CDR3 region has 14 residues. Germline V gives CDR1 SQVTM, CDR2 ANQGSEA. V lost 4 bases and J lost 4; bases outside the gene matches: 6. This chain's CDR3 is CSVVGTGVVYGYTF. As DNA, the CDR3 is TGCAGCGTTGTCGGGACAGGGGTTGTCTATGGCTACACCTTC.

The V and J genes are TRBV2 and TRBJ1-2; 8 nucleotides align to TRBD1. CDR1 and CDR2 from the germline V gene are SNHLY and FYNNEI. The J segment lost 7 bases and the V segment lost 6 bases, leaving 4 bases of the junction unmatched. This CDR3 comprises 12 residues. The CDR3 is CASRRTGSGYTF. CDR3 in DNA: TGTGCCAGCAGGAGGACAGGGAGTGGCTACACCTTC.

This clone has just a few counts. The chain recombines TRBV19 with TRBJ2-6; unclear D gene. Germline loops: CDR1 LNHDA, CDR2 SQIVND (reference sequence). Trimming pared 3 bases from V and 0 bases from J, leaving 18 bases between. CDR3 size: 19 residues. The DNA of the CDR3 is TGTGCCAGTAGTATGCAAGGCTACAAGGGAAACTCTGGGGCCAACGTCCTGACTTTC. Encoded protein: CASSMQGYKGNSGANVLTF. The full variable domain, in which reference TRBV19 and TRBJ2-6 provide the parts outside the CDR3, is DGGITQSPKYLFRKEGQNVTLSCEQNLNHDAMYWYRQDPGQGLRLIYYSQIVNDFQKGDIAEGYSVSREKKESFPLTVTSAQKNPTAFYLCASSMQGYKGNSGANVLTFGAGSRLTVL.

The gene calls are TRBV2 and TRBJ1-2; 10 bases agree with TRBD1. Germline-derived CDR1 and CDR2 are SNHLY and FYNNEI. The CDR3 contains 15 residues. The junction had 10 bases not matched to a gene; V was cut back by 5 bases and J by 7 bases. CDR3 coding DNA: TGTGCCAGCAGTCCTACGCGACAGGGGGCTGTTGGCTACACCTTC. This gives the protein CASSPTRQGAVGYTF.

The chain joins TRBV20-1 to TRBJ2-1; D not certain. V was pared by 3 bases and J by 6 bases, with 6 bases between. Germline V gives CDR1 DFQATT, CDR2 SNEGSKA (reference sequence). This CDR3 is 11 amino acids long. In DNA, the CDR3 is TGCAGTGCTAGGTTGAGCAATGAGCAGTTCTTC. Translated, it gives CSARLSNEQFF.

This clone was detected once. This chain connects TRBV27 to TRBJ2-3; D may be TRBD2 (6 bases). This CDR3 comprises 15 residues. V was shortened by 0 bases and J by 8 bases, with 15 bases between the two germline ends. Germline CDR1 is MNHEY and CDR2 is SMNVEV (reference sequence). The CDR3 here is CASSLSGGALSTQYF. The CDR3 bases are TGTGCCAGCAGTTTATCGGGGGGAGCCCTTAGTACGCAGTATTTT.

This clone appeared a single time. The chain is built from TRBV5-1 and TRBJ2-4, with 8 bases matching TRBD2. The V and J ends lost 3 bases and 7 bases, in that order; junction bases with no gene match: 6. The CDR3 is 14 residues long. CDR1 and CDR2 (germline): SGHRS, YFSETQ. For the CDR3, the DNA is TGCGCCAGCAGCTCAGCGGGAGTGAGCAACATTCAGTACTTC. Translated: CASSSAGVSNIQYF.

CDR3 sequence (DNA): TGTGCCAGCAGCTTTCAGGGGCAGGCCGAGCAGTACTTC. It translates to CASSFQGQAEQYF. The genes are TRBV11-3 and TRBJ2-7; D is perhaps TRBD1 (6 bases). V was shortened by 3 bases and J by 6 bases, with 12 bases between the two germline ends. CDR1 is SGHNT and CDR2 is YENEEA in the germline V gene. The CDR3 totals 13 residues.

This clone was picked up a small number of times. The chain has TRBV11-3 and TRBJ1-2; perhaps TRBD1 as D (5 bases). The CDR3 extends over 13 amino acids. Germline V CDR1 and CDR2: SGHNT, YENEEA. Trimming stripped 4 bases from V and 8 bases from J, with 14 bases between. CDR3 DNA: TGTGCCAGCAGCTATTCCCAGGGCAGGGGCTACACCTTC. It translates to CASSYSQGRGYTF.

This chain uses TRBV19 with TRBJ2-7; weak D call: TRBD1 (6 bases). The CDR3 totals 15 residues. The germline V and J ends were trimmed by 3 bases and 6 bases, with 18 bases remaining between them. Germline assignment: CDR1 LNHDA and CDR2 SQIVND (reference sequence). The CDR3 DNA is TGTGCCAGTAGTATTGGGACCGGGGCCAGGGGCGAGCAGTACTTC. This encodes CASSIGTGARGEQYF.

The J gene is TRBJ1-2, the V gene TRBV5-1; D is unresolved. The V end lost 7 bases, the J end lost 4 bases, and 17 bases lay between the germline ends. Germline loops: CDR1 SGHRS, CDR2 YFSETQ. This CDR3 is built from 14 residues. As DNA, the CDR3 is TGCGCCAGCGGATGGGAGGGATCGAGCTATGGCTACACCTTC. This gives the protein CASGWEGSSYGYTF. The whole variable domain, remainder taken from reference TRBV5-1 and TRBJ1-2, is KAGVTQTPRYLIKTRGQQVTLSCSPISGHRSVSWYQQTPGQGLQFLFEYFSETQRNKGNFPGRFSGRQFSNSRSEMNVSTLELGDSALYLCASGWEGSSYGYTFGSGTRLTVV.

This clone was observed a single time. The chain couples TRBV6-5 to TRBJ1-2; D is unclear. The CDR3 runs 13 residues. The V and J ends lost 6 bases and 6 bases respectively, with 14 bases between them. Germline CDR1 is MNHEY and CDR2 is SVGAGI. CDR3 amino acids: CASSRTDRHGYTF. DNA of the CDR3: TGTGCCAGCAGCCGGACGGATCGCCATGGCTACACCTTC.

This chain uses TRBV6-1 with TRBJ2-1; D uncertain. This CDR3 has 13 amino acids. In germline, CDR1 is MNHNS, CDR2 SASEGT. Trimming shortened V by 6 bases and J by 0 bases, and 6 bases separated the two germline ends. Here the CDR3 reads CASSIFSYNEQFF. In DNA, the CDR3 is TGTGCCAGCAGCATCTTCTCCTACAATGAGCAGTTCTTC.

V usage is TRBV7-9 and J usage is TRBJ2-1, with 9 bases aligning to TRBD1. J gave up 1 base and V 5 bases, and 6 bases lay outside the gene matches. The germline gives CDR1 SEHNR, CDR2 FQNEAQ (reference sequence). This CDR3 contains 16 residues. The CDR3 coding sequence is TGTGCCAGCAGCCATTCCGGGACAGGGTCCTACAATGAGCAGTTCTTC. Its protein product is CASSHSGTGSYNEQFF. The complete variable domain, with remaining parts taken from reference TRBV7-9 and TRBJ2-1, reads DTGVSQNPRHKITKRGQNVTFRCDPISEHNRLYWYRQTLGQGPEFLTYFQNEAQLEKSRLLSDRFSAERPKGSFSTLEIQRTEQGDSAMYLCASSHSGTGSYNEQFFGPGTRLTVL.

This clone was found once. This chain uses TRBV5-1 with TRBJ2-3, with D perhaps TRBD1 (6 bases). V dropped 1 base and J dropped 2 bases, with 11 bases sitting between them. Germline CDR1 reads SGHRS; CDR2 reads YFSETQ. The CDR3 extends over 15 amino acids. CDR3 amino acids: CASSLRDKSTDTQYF. CDR3 nucleotides: TGCGCCAGCAGCTTGCGGGACAAGTCCACAGATACGCAGTATTTT.

A few counts support this clone. This chain joins TRBV7-3 and TRBJ2-7, with a possible D match to TRBD1 (6 bases). V lost 5 bases, J lost 5 bases, and 19 bases lay in between. This CDR3 has 15 residues. Germline-derived CDR1 and CDR2 are SGHTA and FQGTGA. Written as DNA, the CDR3 is TGTGCCAGCAGCCAATTGGGGACACCTGTACACGAGCAGTACTTC. Its translation: CASSQLGTPVHEQYF.

The J gene is TRBJ2-3, the V gene TRBV7-6, with D possibly matching TRBD1 (6 bases). Trimming cost V 0 bases and J 3 bases, with 10 bases left between them. Germline V gene sequence: CDR1 SGHVS, CDR2 FNYEAQ. The CDR3 has 15 residues. The CDR3 here is CASSLAGAWTDTQYF. Written as DNA, the CDR3 is TGTGCCAGCAGCTTAGCGGGGGCGTGGACAGATACGCAGTATTTT.

The chain recombines TRBV18 with TRBJ2-7; 11 bases fit TRBD2. This CDR3 is 13 amino acids long. Trimming took 6 bases from V and 6 from J; bases not matched to a gene: 4. Germline-derived CDR1 and CDR2 are KGHSH and LQKENI. CDR3 amino acids: CASSSGTSGEQYF. CDR3 bases: TGTGCCAGCTCCTCTGGGACTAGCGGCGAGCAGTACTTC.